The clone carrying this T cell receptor (beta chain) was seen a few times. This entry comes from a study of blood T cell repertoires in COVID-19. Trimming shortened V by 6 bases and J by 5 bases, and 13 bases separated the two germline ends. CDR1 is LNHDA and CDR2 is SQIVND in the germline V gene (reference sequence). The CDR3 is made up of 13 amino acids. In the authors' methods: Estimates of nucleated cell counts were drawn from the amplification of reference gene primers. The protocol was immunoSEQ multiplex PCR, while the TCRdb copy is restricted to in-frame clones and leaves out a portion. The D gene and trimming were derived from the DNA, and the V and J assignments and clone size from that table. This table has around 260,000 clones, about 90% appearing once.

The source of this sequence is an older woman with COVID-19, enrolled during active disease. The chain joins TRBV19 to TRBJ1-1, with no clear D. Sequenced material: peripheral blood. CDR3 residues: CASSPFSKTEAFF. CDR3 DNA sequence: TGTGCCAGTAGCCCATTTAGTAAGACTGAAGCTTTCTTT.